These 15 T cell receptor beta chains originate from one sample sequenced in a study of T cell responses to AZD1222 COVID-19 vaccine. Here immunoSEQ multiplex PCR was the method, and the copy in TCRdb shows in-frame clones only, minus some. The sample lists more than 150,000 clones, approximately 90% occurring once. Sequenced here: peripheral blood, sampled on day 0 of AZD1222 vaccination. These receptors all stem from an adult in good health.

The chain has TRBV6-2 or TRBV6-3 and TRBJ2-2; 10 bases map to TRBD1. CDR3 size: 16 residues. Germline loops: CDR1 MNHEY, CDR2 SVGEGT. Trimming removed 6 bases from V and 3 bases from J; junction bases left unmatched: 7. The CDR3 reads CASSERGQGYTGELFF. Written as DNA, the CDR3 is TGTGCCAGCAGCGAACGGGGACAGGGGTACACCGGGGAGCTGTTTTTT.

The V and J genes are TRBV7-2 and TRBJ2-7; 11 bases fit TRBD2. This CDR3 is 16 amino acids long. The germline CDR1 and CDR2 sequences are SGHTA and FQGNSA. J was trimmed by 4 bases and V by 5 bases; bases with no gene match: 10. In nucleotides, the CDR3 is TGTGCCAGCAGCCGCACCGGGACTAGCGGCTATTACGAGCAGTACTTC. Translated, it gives CASSRTGTSGYYEQYF.

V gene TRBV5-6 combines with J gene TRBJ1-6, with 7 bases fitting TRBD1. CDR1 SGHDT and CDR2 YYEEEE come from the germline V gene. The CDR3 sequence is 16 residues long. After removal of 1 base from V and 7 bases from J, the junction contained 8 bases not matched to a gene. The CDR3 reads CASSLLLTGANSPLHF. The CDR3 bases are TGTGCCAGCAGCTTGTTGCTAACAGGGGCCAATTCACCCCTCCACTTT.

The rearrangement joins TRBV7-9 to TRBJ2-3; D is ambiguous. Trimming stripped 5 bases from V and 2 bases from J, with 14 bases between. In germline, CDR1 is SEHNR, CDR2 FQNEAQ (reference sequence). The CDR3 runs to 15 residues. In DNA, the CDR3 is TGTGCCAGCAGCACTGTAAAGGAAAACACAGATACGCAGTATTTT. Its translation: CASSTVKENTDTQYF.

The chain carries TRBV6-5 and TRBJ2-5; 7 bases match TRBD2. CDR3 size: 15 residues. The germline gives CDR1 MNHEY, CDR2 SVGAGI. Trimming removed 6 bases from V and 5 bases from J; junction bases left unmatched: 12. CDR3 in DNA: TGTGCCAGCAGGTTCGGGGGGAGGATAGTGGAGACCCAGTACTTC. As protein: CASRFGGRIVETQYF.

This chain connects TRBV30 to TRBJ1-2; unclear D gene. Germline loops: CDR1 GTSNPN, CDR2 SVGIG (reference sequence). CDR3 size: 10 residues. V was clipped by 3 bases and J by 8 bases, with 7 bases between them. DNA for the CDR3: TGTGCCTGGAGGAAAGGCGGCTACACCTTC. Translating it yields CAWRKGGYTF.

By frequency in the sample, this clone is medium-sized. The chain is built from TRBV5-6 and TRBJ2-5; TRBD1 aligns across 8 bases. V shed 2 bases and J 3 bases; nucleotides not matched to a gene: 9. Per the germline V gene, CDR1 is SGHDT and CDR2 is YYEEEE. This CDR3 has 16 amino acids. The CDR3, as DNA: TGTGCCAGCAGCTTAGGGACAGGAGTAAAGGAAGAGACCCAGTACTTC. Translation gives CASSLGTGVKEETQYF.

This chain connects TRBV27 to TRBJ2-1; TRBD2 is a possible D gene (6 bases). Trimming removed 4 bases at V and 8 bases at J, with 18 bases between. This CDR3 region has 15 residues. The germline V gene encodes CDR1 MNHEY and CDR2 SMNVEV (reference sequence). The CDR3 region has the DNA TGTGCCAGCAGTTCCTCCGGGACTCCCGCCGATGAGCAGTTCTTC. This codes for CASSSSGTPADEQFF.

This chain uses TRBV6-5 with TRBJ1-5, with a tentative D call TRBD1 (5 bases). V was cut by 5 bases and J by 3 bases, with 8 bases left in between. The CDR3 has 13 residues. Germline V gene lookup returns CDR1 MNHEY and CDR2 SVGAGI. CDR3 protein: CASSPRDNQPQHF. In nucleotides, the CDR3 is TGTGCCAGCAGTCCCAGGGACAATCAGCCCCAGCATTTT.

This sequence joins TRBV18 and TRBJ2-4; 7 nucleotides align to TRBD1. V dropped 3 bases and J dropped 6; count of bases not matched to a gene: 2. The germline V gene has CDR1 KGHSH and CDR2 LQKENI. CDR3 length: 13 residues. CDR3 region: CASSPDRINIQYF. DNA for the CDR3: TGTGCCAGCTCACCGGACAGGATAAACATTCAGTACTTC.

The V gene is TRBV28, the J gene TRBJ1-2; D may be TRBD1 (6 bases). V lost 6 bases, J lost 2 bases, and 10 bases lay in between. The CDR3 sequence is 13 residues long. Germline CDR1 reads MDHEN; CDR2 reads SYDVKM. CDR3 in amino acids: CASRSDRNYGYTF. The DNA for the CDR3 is TGTGCCAGCAGATCCGACAGGAACTATGGCTACACCTTC.

The CDR3 region has the DNA TGTGCCAGCACCCGGGGTTACAATGAGCAGTTCTTC. It codes for CASTRGYNEQFF. The genes are TRBV11-3 and TRBJ2-1; possible D gene TRBD2, 5 bases. The V end lost 7 bases, the J end lost 4 bases, and 8 bases lay between the germline ends. CDR1 SGHNT and CDR2 YENEEA come from the germline V gene. CDR3 length: 12 amino acids.

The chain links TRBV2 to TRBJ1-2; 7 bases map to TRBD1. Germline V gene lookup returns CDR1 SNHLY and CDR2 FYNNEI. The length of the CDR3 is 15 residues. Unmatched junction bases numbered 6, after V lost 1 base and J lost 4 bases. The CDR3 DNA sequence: TGTGCCAGCAGTGAAGAGGGGGCTATTACCTATGGCTACACCTTC. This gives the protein CASSEEGAITYGYTF.

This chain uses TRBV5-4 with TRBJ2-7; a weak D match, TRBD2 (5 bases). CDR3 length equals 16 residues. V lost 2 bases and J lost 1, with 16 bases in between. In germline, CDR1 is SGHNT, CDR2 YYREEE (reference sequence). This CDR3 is CASSLGPAGGSYEQYF. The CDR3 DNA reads TGTGCCAGCAGCTTAGGACCGGCAGGAGGTTCCTACGAGCAGTACTTC.

CDR3: CATSRGGGDGSGGDTQYF. CDR3 nucleotides: TGTGCCACCAGCAGGGGAGGGGGTGACGGGAGTGGGGGAGATACGCAGTATTTT. The chain is built from TRBV15 and TRBJ2-3; D perhaps matches TRBD2 (7 bases). CDR1 and CDR2 from the germline V gene are LNHNV and YYDKDF (reference sequence). This CDR3 contains 18 residues. Trimming removed 3 bases from V and 5 bases from J, with 24 bases in between.